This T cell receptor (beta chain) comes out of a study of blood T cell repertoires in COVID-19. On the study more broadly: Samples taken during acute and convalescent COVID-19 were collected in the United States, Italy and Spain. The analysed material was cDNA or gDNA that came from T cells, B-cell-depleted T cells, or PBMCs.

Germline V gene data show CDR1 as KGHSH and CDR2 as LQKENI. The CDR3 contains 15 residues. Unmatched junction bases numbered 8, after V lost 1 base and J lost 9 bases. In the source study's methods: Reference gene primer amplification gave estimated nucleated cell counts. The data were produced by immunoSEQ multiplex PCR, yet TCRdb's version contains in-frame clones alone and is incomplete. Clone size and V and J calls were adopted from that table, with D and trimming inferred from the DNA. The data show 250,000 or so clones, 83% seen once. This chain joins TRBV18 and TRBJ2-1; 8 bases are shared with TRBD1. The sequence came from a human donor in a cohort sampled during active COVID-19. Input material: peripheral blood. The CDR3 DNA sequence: TGTGCCAGCTCACCACGGCGGACAGGGTTGGGTGAGCAGTTCTTC. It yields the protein CASSPRRTGLGEQFF. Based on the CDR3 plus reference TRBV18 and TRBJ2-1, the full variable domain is NAGVMQNPRHLVRRRGQEARLRCSPMKGHSHVYWYRQLPEEGLKFMVYLQKENIIDESGMPKERFSAEFPKEGPSILRIQQVVRGDSAAYFCASSPRRTGLGEQFFGPGTRLTVL.